A selection of T cell receptor beta chains follows, all from one sample in a study of patients and donors after allogeneic stem cell transplantation. TCRdb re-called the RT-PCR reads with MiXCR, one entry per CDR3 protein. The table shows about 160,000 distinct CDR3 sequences, with about two fifths occurring only once. Sequencing input: blood, either unsorted or a sorted T cell fraction (not recorded which). These receptor sequences come from a human donor who was either an allogeneic HSCT recipient or a stem cell or donor lymphocyte infusion donor (not recorded which). It is not recorded whose cells these are; they may come from a transplant donor. The CDR3 runs from the conserved cysteine through the conserved F or W. Each record gives: CDR3 protein, CDR3 DNA, J gene, D gene, V gene, clone size. D genes are given only for firm matches. A clone size is listed for some rows: how often the clone was seen (once, few, many), or a class if it is expanded.

CDR3 protein: CSVARDRTYGYTF
CDR3 DNA: TGCAGCGTCGCTCGGGACAGGACCTATGGCTACACCTTC
J gene: TRBJ1-2
D gene: TRBD1
V gene: TRBV29-1
clone size: few

CDR3 protein: CASSLPGRNQPQHF
CDR3 DNA: TGTGCCAGCAGTTTGCCAGGACGCAATCAGCCCCAGCATTTT
J gene: TRBJ1-5
D gene: NA
V gene: TRBV12-3/TRBV12-4
clone size: many

CDR3 protein: CASKDRANEKLFF
CDR3 DNA: TGCGCCAGCAAGGACAGAGCTAATGAAAAACTGTTTTTT
J gene: TRBJ1-4
D gene: NA
V gene: TRBV10-2
clone size: NA

CDR3 protein: CSARLRRNTEAFF
CDR3 DNA: TGCAGTGCTCGCCTTAGACGTAACACTGAAGCTTTCTTT
J gene: TRBJ1-1
D gene: NA
V gene: TRBV20-1
clone size: NA

CDR3 protein: CASSQDRGTGELFF
CDR3 DNA: TGCGCCAGCAGCCAAGATCGGGGTACCGGGGAGCTGTTTTTT
J gene: TRBJ2-2
D gene: NA
V gene: TRBV4-3
clone size: few

CDR3 protein: CASSARKGTEQFF
CDR3 DNA: TGTGCCAGCAGCGCGAGGAAGGGTACTGAGCAGTTCTTC
J gene: TRBJ2-1
D gene: NA
V gene: TRBV9
clone size: once

CDR3 protein: CASSFIGVTETEAFF
CDR3 DNA: TGTGCCAGCAGCTTCATAGGAGTCACGGAAACTGAAGCTTTCTTT
J gene: TRBJ1-1
D gene: NA
V gene: TRBV28
clone size: few

CDR3 protein: CASSFNPLAGDGDTQYF
CDR3 DNA: TGTGCCAGCAGTTTTAACCCCCTAGCGGGTGACGGAGATACGCAGTATTTT
J gene: TRBJ2-3
D gene: TRBD2
V gene: TRBV12-3/TRBV12-4
clone size: NA

CDR3 protein: CSARDTGGETYEKLFF
CDR3 DNA: TGCAGTGCTAGAGATACGGGGGGTGAAACTTATGAAAAACTGTTTTTT
J gene: TRBJ1-4
D gene: NA
V gene: TRBV20-1
clone size: few

CDR3 protein: CASSLLAETYNSPLHF
CDR3 DNA: TGTGCCAGCAGCTTACTGGCAGAAACCTATAATTCACCCCTCCACTTT
J gene: TRBJ1-6
D gene: NA
V gene: TRBV11-2
clone size: NA

CDR3 protein: CASSLRGDADTQYF
CDR3 DNA: TGTGCCAGCAGCCTGCGGGGGGACGCAGATACGCAGTATTTT
J gene: TRBJ2-3
D gene: TRBD2
V gene: TRBV9
clone size: NA

CDR3 protein: CASSLTTGTSEQFF
CDR3 DNA: TGTGCCAGCAGCTTAACGACAGGGACAAGTGAGCAGTTCTTC
J gene: TRBJ2-1
D gene: TRBD1
V gene: TRBV7-2
clone size: NA

CDR3 protein: CASSGGLGYNEQFF
CDR3 DNA: TGTGCCAGCAGTGGGGGACTAGGGTACAATGAGCAGTTCTTC
J gene: TRBJ2-1
D gene: TRBD2
V gene: TRBV12-3/TRBV12-4
clone size: NA

CDR3 protein: CASRDTGIAGETQYF
CDR3 DNA: TGTGCCAGCAGAGACACAGGGATCGCCGGGGAGACCCAGTACTTC
J gene: TRBJ2-5
D gene: NA
V gene: TRBV7-2
clone size: NA

CDR3 protein: CASSLGGNDEQFF
CDR3 DNA: TGTGCCAGCAGTTTGGGGGGGAACGATGAGCAGTTCTTC
J gene: TRBJ2-1
D gene: TRBD2
V gene: TRBV12-3/TRBV12-4
clone size: NA

CDR3 protein: CASSLVRDYNSPLHF
CDR3 DNA: TGTGCCAGCAGCTTGGTTAGGGACTATAATTCACCCCTCCACTTT
J gene: TRBJ1-6
D gene: NA
V gene: TRBV5-5
clone size: few

CDR3 protein: CASGQGENEKLFF
CDR3 DNA: TGTGCCAGCGGACAGGGGGAGAATGAAAAACTGTTTTTT
J gene: TRBJ1-4
D gene: TRBD1
V gene: TRBV12-3/TRBV12-4
clone size: NA

CDR3 protein: CASSLHRGSYGYTF
CDR3 DNA: TGTGCCAGCAGTTTACACAGAGGGTCCTATGGCTACACCTTC
J gene: TRBJ1-2
D gene: NA
V gene: TRBV12-3/TRBV12-4
clone size: NA

CDR3 protein: CASSVAGGPLDTQYF
CDR3 DNA: TGTGCCAGCAGCGTAGCGGGGGGGCCTCTAGATACGCAGTATTTT
J gene: TRBJ2-3
D gene: TRBD2
V gene: TRBV9
clone size: NA

CDR3 protein: CASSYTAGQPQHF
CDR3 DNA: TGTGCCAGCAGTTACACAGCGGGTCAGCCCCAGCATTTT
J gene: TRBJ1-5
D gene: NA
V gene: TRBV7-9
clone size: NA

CDR3 protein: CASSQDWWAGDTEAFF
CDR3 DNA: TGTGCCAGCAGCCAAGATTGGTGGGCTGGGGACACTGAAGCTTTCTTT
J gene: TRBJ1-1
D gene: NA
V gene: TRBV3-1
clone size: NA

CDR3 protein: CASRGQGADQPQHF
CDR3 DNA: TGTGCCAGCAGGGGACAGGGCGCCGATCAGCCCCAGCATTTT
J gene: TRBJ1-5
D gene: TRBD1
V gene: TRBV12-3/TRBV12-4
clone size: NA

CDR3 protein: CSARRTGRNTEAFF
CDR3 DNA: TGCAGTGCTAGACGGACAGGGAGGAACACTGAAGCTTTCTTT
J gene: TRBJ1-1
D gene: TRBD1
V gene: TRBV20-1
clone size: few

CDR3 protein: CASSAVGDTQYF
CDR3 DNA: TGTGCCAGCAGTGCCGTGGGAGATACGCAGTATTTT
J gene: TRBJ2-3
D gene: NA
V gene: TRBV12-3/TRBV12-4
clone size: NA

CDR3 protein: CASPQPGRPEAFF
CDR3 DNA: TGTGCCAGCCCCCAGCCCGGCAGGCCTGAAGCTTTCTTT
J gene: TRBJ1-1
D gene: NA
V gene: TRBV12-3/TRBV12-4
clone size: NA

CDR3 protein: CASSFPPYNEQFF
CDR3 DNA: TGTGCCAGCAGCTTCCCGCCCTACAATGAGCAGTTCTTC
J gene: TRBJ2-1
D gene: NA
V gene: TRBV11-2
clone size: NA

CDR3 protein: CASSWTDSTDTQYF
CDR3 DNA: TGCGCCAGCAGCTGGACGGACAGCACAGATACGCAGTATTTT
J gene: TRBJ2-3
D gene: NA
V gene: TRBV5-1
clone size: NA